The clone carrying this T cell receptor (beta chain) was seen once. The germline V gene encodes CDR1 LNHNV and CDR2 YYDKDF (reference sequence). The CDR3 extends over 17 amino acids. V lost 5 bases, J lost 0 bases, and 14 bases lay in between. Primers included in the PCR were 60 Vbeta and 13 Jbeta primers. TCRdb keeps only in-frame clones here, not all; method: immunoSEQ multiplex PCR. Among 310,000 or so clones listed, approximately 90% were seen once. The sample belongs to a study of cytomegalovirus exposure and HLA in healthy donors. V is TRBV15 and J is TRBJ1-6; a possible D gene is TRBD1 (6 bases). The sample taken for sequencing was PBMCs. The receptor comes from a woman aged 18-29 years in good health and CMV-seronegative. The chain's CDR3 is CATSGGTPSSYNSPLHF. The CDR3 nucleotides read TGTGCCACCAGCGGTGGGACACCGAGCTCCTATAATTCACCCCTCCACTTT. Complete variable domain (other parts from reference TRBV15 and TRBJ1-6): DAMVIQNPRYQVTQFGKPVTLSCSQTLNHNVMYWYQQKSSQAPKLLFHYYDKDFNNEADTPDNFQSRRPNTSFCFLDIRSPGLGDTAMYLCATSGGTPSSYNSPLHFGNGTRLTVT.